Presented here are 21 T cell receptor beta chains from one specimen sequenced in a study of human T cells and chemical hapten exposure. Via MiXCR, TCRdb re-called the RACE reads, giving one row per CDR3 protein. Of tens of thousands of distinct CDR3 sequences in the sample, approximately 10% were seen once. The time point here: patch test 2, 6 weeks after DPC sensitization. This sample's treatment: therapeutic diphenylcyclopropenone sensitization with weekly scalp DPC. Sequencing was performed on whole blood, taken in connection with sensitization to the hapten diphenylcyclopropenone (DPC). The receptor set was obtained from a man in his forties with alopecia areata. Some clones in this sample may be carry-over from other donors' samples.

This clonotype has only a few counts. The chain combines TRBV10-3 with TRBJ2-1; perhaps TRBD2 as D (5 bases). Deletions cut 9 bases from V and 4 bases from J, with 10 bases between. Germline assignment: CDR1 ENHRY and CDR2 SYGVKD. The CDR3 spans 12 residues. CDR3 loop: CAMAGGYNEQFF. The DNA for the CDR3 is TGTGCCATGGCTGGCGGGTACAATGAGCAGTTCTTC.

This clonotype was recorded many times. This CDR3 reads CASSFNENTQYF. As DNA, the CDR3 is TGTGCCAGCAGTTTTAACGAAAATACGCAGTATTTT. This sequence joins TRBV7-8 and TRBJ2-3; no definite D call. Germline V gives CDR1 SGHVS, CDR2 FQNEAQ. The ends were cut back, 6 bases at V and 7 bases at J, with 11 bases in the middle. The CDR3 is 12 amino acids. Full variable domain (remainder filled in from reference TRBV7-8 and TRBJ2-3): GAGVSQSPRYKVAKRGQDVALRCDPISGHVSLFWYQQALGQGPEFLTYFQNEAQLDKSGLPSDRFFAERPEGSVSTLKIQRTQQEDSAVYLCASSFNENTQYFGPGTRLTVL.

The V call is TRBV27, the J call TRBJ2-1; D is perhaps TRBD2 (5 bases). The CDR3 has 18 amino acids. Germline lookup yields CDR1 MNHEY and CDR2 SMNVEV (reference sequence). Between the trimmed V and J ends, which lost 8 bases and 3 bases, there was a span of 26 bases. The CDR3 reads CASPFVSREPQDYNEQFF. CDR3 nucleotides: TGTGCCAGCCCCTTCGTCTCCCGGGAACCCCAAGACTACAATGAGCAGTTCTTC.

The chain recombines TRBV7-8 with TRBJ2-2, with D hard to call. CDR3 size: 16 residues. Germline CDR1 SGHVS, CDR2 FQNEAQ. Trimming left V 3 bases short and J 0 bases short, with 11 bases between. CDR3 amino acids: CASSFSSLANTGELFF. In DNA, the CDR3 is TGTGCCAGCAGCTTTAGCAGTCTAGCGAACACCGGGGAGCTGTTTTTT.

This chain connects TRBV3-1 to TRBJ2-3, with D possibly being TRBD1 (6 bases). CDR1 and CDR2 from the germline V gene are LGHDT and YNNKEL (reference sequence). The CDR3 runs to 14 residues. V lost 1 base and J lost 6, with 11 bases in between. The CDR3: CASSQGTAKDTQYF. DNA of the CDR3: TGTGCCAGCAGCCAAGGGACAGCAAAGGATACGCAGTATTTT.

This clonotype was seen more than once but under ten times. The genes are TRBV20-1 and TRBJ2-3; D is uncertain. The germline V and J ends were trimmed by 4 bases and 4 bases, with 12 bases remaining between them. Germline V CDR1 and CDR2: DFQATT, SNEGSKA (reference sequence). The CDR3 is 13 residues long. This CDR3 reads CSAKAGFADTQYF. The CDR3, as DNA: TGCAGTGCTAAGGCCGGGTTCGCAGATACGCAGTATTTT.

Many counts were recorded for this clonotype. The chain combines TRBV7-2 with TRBJ1-2; D gene ambiguous. Germline CDR1 is SGHTA and CDR2 is FQGNSA. The CDR3 sequence is 14 residues long. The germline V and J ends were trimmed by 4 bases and 3 bases, with 12 bases remaining between them. CDR3 sequence reads: CASSSDRKDYGYTF. The CDR3 region has the DNA TGTGCCAGCAGCTCGGACCGAAAAGACTATGGCTACACCTTC.

This clonotype was seen more than once but under ten times. This chain joins TRBV27 and TRBJ1-4; no reliable D call. Trimming removed 1 base at V and 3 bases at J, with 9 bases between. The CDR3 is 15 residues long. Germline V gene lookup returns CDR1 MNHEY and CDR2 SMNVEV (reference sequence). The CDR3 DNA reads as TGTGCCAGCAGTTTATACCCCGGATCTAATGAAAAACTGTTTTTT. Encoded protein: CASSLYPGSNEKLFF.

Only a few counts were recorded for this clonotype. This chain joins TRBV30 and TRBJ2-3; D ambiguous. Germline CDR1 is GTSNPN and CDR2 is SVGIG (reference sequence). V lost 6 bases, J lost 2 bases, and 3 bases lay in between. The CDR3 length is 10 residues. The CDR3 region has the DNA TGTGCCTGCTACACAGATACGCAGTATTTT. This encodes CACYTDTQYF.

This clonotype showed up many times. V gene TRBV12-3 or TRBV12-4 combines with J gene TRBJ2-3; D is perhaps TRBD1 (5 bases). The CDR3 is 13 residues long. V was clipped by 1 base and J by 4 bases, with 6 bases between them. CDR3: CASSLEGPDTQYF. CDR3 sequence (DNA): TGTGCCAGCAGTTTAGAGGGGCCAGATACGCAGTATTTT.

This clonotype was seen more than once but under ten times. The V gene is TRBV7-9, the J gene TRBJ1-1; D gene unclear. Germline CDR1 and CDR2: SEHNR and FQNEAQ (reference sequence). This CDR3 spans 17 amino acids. Trimming pared 0 bases from V and 8 bases from J, leaving 22 bases between. CDR3 nucleotides: TGTGCCAGCAGCTTAGCCTTATCGGGTACTGCTAATCAGGAAGCTTTCTTT. This codes for CASSLALSGTANQEAFF.

The chain carries TRBV2 and TRBJ2-3; D might be TRBD2 (6 bases). CDR3 length: 19 residues. Germline CDR1 is SNHLY and CDR2 is FYNNEI. Trimming removed 6 bases from V and 0 bases from J, with 25 bases in between. Here the CDR3 DNA reads TGTGCCAGCAGCTCAGTGAAACTTAAGACGAGCGGGAGCACAGATACGCAGTATTTT. This sequence encodes CASSSVKLKTSGSTDTQYF.

Remarks on this clonotype: This CDR3 fails to terminate in the conserved phenylalanine or tryptophan, so it likely reflects a read error. J is TRBJ2-1 and V is TRBV20-1; 7 nucleotides agree with TRBD1. CDR1 is DFQATT, CDR2 SNEGSKA, per germline (reference sequence). This CDR3 spans 14 amino acids. Trimming removed 6 bases from V and 5 bases from J; junction bases left unmatched: 10. The CDR3 DNA follows: TGCAGTGCCCTGACAGGGTATGGAGACAATGAGCAGTTCATC. Translation gives CSALTGYGDNEQFI.

The V call is TRBV5-1, the J call TRBJ2-7; 14 bases line up with TRBD2. The germline CDR1 and CDR2 sequences are SGHRS and YFSETQ. There are 15 residues in the CDR3. The V gene end was trimmed by 4 bases and the J gene end by 6 bases; junction bases not matched to a gene: 6. The chain's CDR3 is CASSPGLAGGGEQYV. The CDR3 region has the DNA TGCGCCAGCAGCCCCGGACTAGCGGGAGGTGGCGAGCAGTACGTC.

The table lists this clonotype with a few counts. This chain connects TRBV29-1 to TRBJ2-1; maybe TRBD2 (7 bases). Germline CDR1 reads SQVTM; CDR2 reads ANQGSEA. V gave up 6 bases and J gave up 8 bases, with 14 bases separating them. CDR3 size: 12 residues. Here the CDR3 DNA reads TGCAGCGTCGGGGGCGGGAGAGATGAGCAGTTCTTC. Protein sequence: CSVGGGRDEQFF.

The chain employs TRBV27 and TRBJ2-7; D gene uncertain. V lost 4 bases, J lost 2 bases, and 9 bases lay in between. The CDR3 is 13 residues long. From germline, CDR1 is MNHEY and CDR2 SMNVEV (reference sequence). The CDR3 loop reads CASSYGAAYEQYF. The CDR3 DNA is TGTGCCAGCAGTTACGGAGCCGCCTACGAGCAGTACTTC.

This clonotype was observed at least ten times. The chain carries TRBV27 and TRBJ1-1, with D unclear. The length of the CDR3 is 14 residues. Germline V gene lookup returns CDR1 MNHEY and CDR2 SMNVEV (reference sequence). V lost 5 bases and J 0 bases, leaving 10 bases between the germline ends. CDR3 sequence: CASSPAGMNTEAFF. The CDR3 DNA reads TGTGCCAGCAGTCCCGCCGGAATGAACACTGAAGCTTTCTTT.

This clonotype was seen a handful of times. The V call is TRBV7-9, the J call TRBJ2-7, with 7 positions matching TRBD2. V lost 5 bases, J lost 1 base, and 2 bases stayed unmatched. The CDR3 consists of 13 residues. Germline assignment: CDR1 SEHNR and CDR2 FQNEAQ (reference sequence). CDR3: CASSREESYEQYF. The DNA of the CDR3 is TGTGCCAGCAGCCGGGAGGAGTCCTACGAGCAGTACTTC.

The chain is built from TRBV30 and TRBJ1-2; TRBD1 matches 7 bases. The germline V gene has CDR1 GTSNPN and CDR2 SVGIG (reference sequence). The CDR3 is made up of 12 amino acids. V shed 5 bases and J 6 bases; nucleotides not matched to a gene: 6. The CDR3 nucleotides read TGTGCCTGGGACAGGGCGGCCCATGGCTACACCTTC. Translated, it gives CAWDRAAHGYTF.

In the case of this clonotype: A much more abundant neighbour one base away suggests this may be a read error. The CDR3 DNA follows: TGTGCCAGTAGCTTCTGGGCTAGCGGGGGACGGGTTTACAATGAGCAGTTCTTC. This translates into CASSFWASGGRVYNEQFF. This chain uses TRBV19 with TRBJ2-1, with TRBD2 matching 10 bases. Germline lookup yields CDR1 LNHDA and CDR2 SQIVND (reference sequence). J gave up 4 bases and V 6 bases, and 15 bases lay outside the gene matches. The CDR3 consists of 18 residues.

This clonotype was observed many times. This chain joins TRBV5-4 and TRBJ1-1; 10 bases agree with TRBD1. The CDR3 loop spans 15 amino acids. Germline V CDR1 and CDR2: SGHNT, YYREEE (reference sequence). After removal of 3 bases from V and 3 bases from J, the junction contained 5 bases not matched to a gene. The CDR3 DNA follows: TGTGCCAGCAGCTCCGGGGACAGGGGATACACTGAAGCTTTCTTT. This translates into CASSSGDRGYTEAFF.